Presented here are 29 T cell receptor beta chains from one specimen sequenced in a study of blood T cell repertoires in COVID-19. Only in-frame clones appear in the TCRdb table, and some are missing; sequencing was by immunoSEQ multiplex PCR. Of approximately 100,000 clones listed, over 70% are singletons. The sample taken for sequencing was peripheral blood. These receptors were taken from a man aged 50 or older with acute or convalescent COVID-19.

V gene TRBV5-1 combines with J gene TRBJ1-6; 8 bases agree with TRBD1. The V segment lost 4 bases and the J segment 4 bases; nucleotides outside the gene matches: 1. Per germline, CDR1 SGHRS and CDR2 YFSETQ. The CDR3 is 14 residues long. Here the CDR3 DNA reads TGCGCCAGCAGCACAGGGGGGTATAATTCACCCCTCCACTTT. Protein product: CASSTGGYNSPLHF.

In DNA, the CDR3 is TGTGCCATCAAAACGGGGGCAGATACGCAGTATTTT. Its protein product is CAIKTGADTQYF. This rearrangement joins TRBV10-3 to TRBJ2-3; weak D call: TRBD2 (6 bases). Looked up from germline, CDR1 is ENHRY and CDR2 is SYGVKD. The CDR3 covers 12 residues. The V and J ends lost 7 bases and 4 bases respectively, with 9 bases between them.

The chain carries TRBV12-2 and TRBJ1-5; TRBD1 is the table's D call and was not checked against the DNA. TRBV12-2 is a pseudogene locus. The CDR3 runs to 15 residues. The CDR3 loop reads CASRLTGTGNQPQHF. The CDR3 DNA is TGTGCAAGTCGCTTGACCGGGACAGGGAATCAGCCCCAGCATTTT.

The J gene is TRBJ2-5, the V gene TRBV2; no clear D gene. V gave up 5 bases and J gave up 5 bases, with 3 bases separating them. The CDR3 is 10 residues long. The germline gives CDR1 SNHLY, CDR2 FYNNEI. CDR3 region: CASSPETQYF. CDR3 nucleotide sequence: TGTGCCAGCAGTCCGGAGACCCAGTACTTC. Filled out from reference TRBV2 and TRBJ2-5, the complete variable domain reads EPEVTQTPSHQVTQMGQEVILRCVPISNHLYFYWYRQILGQKVEFLVSFYNNEISEKSEIFDDQFSVERPDGSNFTLKIRSTKLEDSAMYFCASSPETQYFGPGTRLLVL.

The chain is built from TRBV5-1 and TRBJ2-1, with D maybe TRBD2 (5 bases). V gave up 4 bases and J gave up 0 bases, with 11 bases separating them. Germline loops: CDR1 SGHRS, CDR2 YFSETQ. This CDR3 contains 15 residues. Written as DNA, the CDR3 is TGCGCCAGCAGCCCAAGCGGAAGCTCCTACAATGAGCAGTTCTTC. Translation: CASSPSGSSYNEQFF.

The J gene is TRBJ2-7, the V gene TRBV4-2, with TRBD2 matching 10 bases. Germline loops: CDR1 LGHNA, CDR2 YNFKEQ. J gave up 6 bases and V 3 bases, and 14 bases lay outside the gene matches. This CDR3 spans 17 amino acids. CDR3 region: CASSQAEASGSMGEQYF. The CDR3, as DNA: TGTGCCAGCAGCCAGGCAGAGGCTAGCGGGAGTATGGGCGAGCAGTACTTC.

The chain is built from TRBV5-1 and TRBJ1-2; TRBD1 agrees at 8 bases. V shed 1 base, J shed 2 bases, and the junction held 4 bases outside the gene matches. Per germline, CDR1 SGHRS and CDR2 YFSETQ. The length of the CDR3 is 15 residues. CDR3 protein: CASSLTGGLNYGYTF. The CDR3 DNA sequence: TGCGCCAGCAGCTTGACAGGGGGATTGAACTATGGCTACACCTTC.

This clone appeared a single time. The rearrangement uses TRBV10-2 and TRBJ1-2, with a weak D call TRBD1 (6 bases). Germline CDR1 is WSHSY and CDR2 is SAAADI. V was pared by 6 bases and J by 4 bases, with 9 bases between. The CDR3 is 12 amino acids. In DNA, the CDR3 is TGCGCCAGCAGGGGGGCAGTCTATGGCTACACCTTC. This codes for CASRGAVYGYTF.

The chain uses TRBV7-9 and TRBJ2-7, with 11 bases fitting TRBD1. The CDR3 loop spans 14 amino acids. V was clipped by 4 bases and J by 4 bases; unmatched bases: 3. Germline CDR1 SEHNR, CDR2 FQNEAQ (reference sequence). The CDR3 DNA is TGTGCCAGCAGCTCCGGGACAGGGGGGTACGAGCAGTACTTC. This gives the protein CASSSGTGGYEQYF.

This chain links TRBV19 with TRBJ2-3, with 9 bases fitting TRBD1. The CDR3 has 13 residues. Germline CDR1 reads LNHDA; CDR2 reads SQIVND (reference sequence). V dropped 6 bases and J dropped 4; count of bases not matched to a gene: 2. The CDR3 spells CASSTGGADTQYF. CDR3 in DNA: TGTGCCAGTAGCACAGGGGGCGCAGATACGCAGTATTTT.

The chain combines TRBV9 with TRBJ2-7, with 7 bases aligning to TRBD2. V was clipped by 3 bases and J by 2 bases; unmatched bases: 11. The CDR3 has 16 residues. In germline, CDR1 is SGDLS, CDR2 YYNGEE. CDR3 region: CASSGAGLAEPYEQYF. The CDR3 nucleotides are TGTGCCAGCAGCGGGGCTGGGCTAGCGGAGCCCTACGAGCAGTACTTC.

The chain recombines TRBV18 with TRBJ2-2; 9 bases map to TRBD1. The CDR3 totals 16 residues. J was trimmed by 6 bases and V by 3 bases; bases with no gene match: 8. The V gene's germline CDR1 is KGHSH and CDR2 LQKENI. The CDR3 DNA sequence: TGTGCCAGCTCACCTTTCCGGACAGGGGAGCCCGGGGAGCTGTTTTTT. It translates to CASSPFRTGEPGELFF.

J is TRBJ2-1 and V is TRBV14, with 7 bases fitting TRBD2. V shed 2 bases and J 0 bases; nucleotides not matched to a gene: 4. The CDR3 has 16 residues. The V gene's germline CDR1 is SGHDN and CDR2 FVKESK. CDR3 in DNA: TGTGCCAGCAGCCAATCTAGCGGAAGCTCCTACAATGAGCAGTTCTTC. Amino acids: CASSQSSGSSYNEQFF.

V gene TRBV3-1 (or the pseudogene TRBV3-2) combines with J gene TRBJ2-1; tentative D call: TRBD2 (6 bases). This CDR3 comprises 16 residues. V shed 0 bases and J shed 8 bases, with 17 bases lying between them. CDR1 and CDR2 from the germline V gene are LGHDT and YNNKEL (reference sequence). The chain's CDR3 is CASSQDGRAGYDEQFF. In nucleotides, the CDR3 is TGTGCCAGCAGCCAAGATGGACGGGCGGGATACGATGAGCAGTTCTTC.

This clone was counted between two and nine times. The rearrangement joins TRBV2 to TRBJ2-3, with a tentative D call TRBD2 (5 bases). V was cut by 7 bases and J by 4 bases, with 15 bases left in between. This CDR3 has 14 residues. The germline gives CDR1 SNHLY, CDR2 FYNNEI. CDR3: CASKGGSIADTQYF. In nucleotides, the CDR3 is TGTGCCAGCAAAGGTGGGAGTATTGCAGATACGCAGTATTTT.

The gene calls are TRBV28 and TRBJ2-7; TRBD2 matches 13 bases. V trimming: 4 bases; J trimming: 4 bases; junction bases outside the gene matches: 4. Germline assignment: CDR1 MDHEN and CDR2 SYDVKM. This CDR3 has 15 residues. This CDR3 reads CASSSGTSGKYEQYF. The CDR3 DNA sequence: TGTGCCAGCAGTTCCGGGACTAGCGGGAAATACGAGCAGTACTTC.

The chain uses TRBV1 and TRBJ2-7; the table's D call TRBD2 went unverified against the DNA. TRBV1 is a pseudogene locus. The CDR3 covers 18 residues. CDR3 sequence reads: CTSSLLYPTRVGTYEQYF. Here the CDR3 DNA reads TGCACCAGCAGCTTACTTTACCCCACTAGGGTTGGAACCTACGAGCAGTACTTC.

The gene calls are TRBV3-1 (or the pseudogene TRBV3-2) and TRBJ1-5, with 9 bases identical to TRBD1. From germline, CDR1 is LGHDT and CDR2 YNNKEL (reference sequence). The CDR3 has 14 amino acids. Trimming at V came to 9 bases and at J to 4 bases, leaving 7 bases not matched to a gene. The CDR3 reads CASGQGLRNQPQHF. The CDR3 DNA sequence: TGTGCCAGTGGACAGGGGTTACGGAATCAGCCCCAGCATTTT.

V and J are TRBV29-1 and TRBJ2-5; TRBD2 aligns across 9 bases. Germline values: CDR1 SQVTM, CDR2 ANQGSEA. The CDR3 loop spans 12 amino acids. With 6 bases clipped from V and 4 bases from J, the junction kept 3 bases outside the gene matches. CDR3 nucleotide sequence: TGCAGCGTCATACTAGCGGGAGAGACCCAGTACTTC. Translation: CSVILAGETQYF. Full variable domain (rest looked up from reference TRBV29-1 and TRBJ2-5): SAVISQKPSRDICQRGTSLTIQCQVDSQVTMMFWYRQQPGQSLTLIATANQGSEATYESGFVIDKFPISRPNLTFSTLTVSNMSPEDSSIYLCSVILAGETQYFGPGTRLLVL.

This clone was counted only a few times. J is TRBJ2-7 and V is TRBV29-1; D is perhaps TRBD1 (6 bases). The CDR3 sequence is 14 residues long. CDR1 is SQVTM, CDR2 ANQGSEA, per germline. The V gene lost 4 bases and the J gene lost 1 base, with 14 bases spanning the gap. The CDR3 nucleotides read TGCAGCGTTGCAACAGGGAGATCATCCTACGAGCAGTACTTC. Amino acids: CSVATGRSSYEQYF.

This clone was found a few times. As DNA, the CDR3 is TGTGCCAGCAGAAATAGCGGGGGCTACGAGCAGTACTTC. Amino acids: CASRNSGGYEQYF. The J gene is TRBJ2-7, the V gene TRBV11-3; 9 bases are shared with TRBD2. The V gene's germline CDR1 is SGHNT and CDR2 YENEEA. V lost 6 bases to trimming and J lost 3 bases; unmatched junction nucleotides: 3. The CDR3 is 13 residues long.

The chain employs TRBV6-5 and TRBJ2-2; D possibly corresponds to TRBD2 (5 bases). Germline V gene sequence: CDR1 MNHEY, CDR2 SVGAGI. The CDR3 totals 16 residues. V was trimmed by 4 bases and J by 7 bases, leaving 19 bases between them. The DNA of the CDR3 is TGTGCCAGCAGTTTTCTTGAAGGAGGATGGGTCGGGGAGCTGTTTTTT. It yields the protein CASSFLEGGWVGELFF.

This sequence joins TRBV11-3 and TRBJ2-7, with 8 bases lining up with TRBD1. V dropped 4 bases and J dropped 5; count of bases not matched to a gene: 16. The CDR3 is 17 amino acids. Germline CDR1 SGHNT, CDR2 YENEEA. The CDR3 protein is CASSSPADRETYDEQYF. In nucleotides, the CDR3 is TGTGCCAGCAGCTCCCCTGCGGACAGGGAGACCTACGACGAGCAGTACTTC.

The chain's CDR3 is CASSVGSANYGYTF. The CDR3 DNA follows: TGTGCCAGCAGCGTAGGATCAGCTAACTATGGCTACACCTTC. V is TRBV9 and J is TRBJ1-2, with D unresolved. Germline V gene sequence: CDR1 SGDLS, CDR2 YYNGEE. Deletions cut 0 bases from V and 0 bases from J, with 6 bases between. The CDR3 totals 14 residues.

The chain couples TRBV2 to TRBJ2-3; D is perhaps TRBD2 (5 bases). This CDR3 comprises 10 residues. V gave up 8 bases and J gave up 8 bases, with 8 bases separating them. From germline, CDR1 is SNHLY and CDR2 FYNNEI. The CDR3 sequence is CASEGSTQYF. The CDR3 nucleotides read TGTGCCAGCGAGGGTAGTACGCAGTATTTT.

The chain uses TRBV9 and TRBJ1-5; D remains unclear. The CDR3 spans 14 residues. V lost 4 bases to trimming and J lost 5 bases, with 13 bases between them. The germline V gene encodes CDR1 SGDLS and CDR2 YYNGEE. This chain's CDR3 is CASSLDGAYQPQHF. CDR3 in DNA: TGTGCCAGCAGCCTTGACGGAGCTTATCAGCCCCAGCATTTT. The full variable domain, completed using reference TRBV9 and TRBJ1-5, is DSGVTQTPKHLITATGQRVTLRCSPRSGDLSVYWYQQSLDQGLQFLIQYYNGEERAKGNILERFSAQQFPDLHSELNLSSLELGDSALYFCASSLDGAYQPQHFGDGTRLSIL.

The DNA for the CDR3 is TGTGCCACCAGTGATTCGGCAGAGGTTGAAAAACTGTTTTTT. Its protein product is CATSDSAEVEKLFF. This rearrangement joins TRBV24-1 to TRBJ1-4; no clear D gene. The germline V gene encodes CDR1 KGHDR and CDR2 SFDVKD. This CDR3 contains 14 residues. Trimming cost V 2 bases and J 7 bases, with 10 bases left between them.

CDR3 sequence reads: CASSQEWAATNEKLFF. In nucleotides, the CDR3 is TGCGCCAGCAGCCAAGAATGGGCAGCAACTAATGAAAAACTGTTTTTT. The gene calls are TRBV4-1 and TRBJ1-4, with D unresolved. The CDR3 loop spans 16 amino acids. Trimming pared 0 bases from V and 0 bases from J, leaving 8 bases between. Germline CDR1 reads MGHRA; CDR2 reads YSYEKL.

The V gene is TRBV9, the J gene TRBJ2-1; 8 positions match TRBD2. Germline loops: CDR1 SGDLS, CDR2 YYNGEE. The CDR3 length is 15 residues. V gave up 0 bases and J gave up 6 bases; unmatched junction bases: 5. CDR3 residues: CASSVAGGPPNEQFF. The CDR3 bases are TGTGCCAGCAGCGTAGCGGGAGGGCCGCCCAATGAGCAGTTCTTC.